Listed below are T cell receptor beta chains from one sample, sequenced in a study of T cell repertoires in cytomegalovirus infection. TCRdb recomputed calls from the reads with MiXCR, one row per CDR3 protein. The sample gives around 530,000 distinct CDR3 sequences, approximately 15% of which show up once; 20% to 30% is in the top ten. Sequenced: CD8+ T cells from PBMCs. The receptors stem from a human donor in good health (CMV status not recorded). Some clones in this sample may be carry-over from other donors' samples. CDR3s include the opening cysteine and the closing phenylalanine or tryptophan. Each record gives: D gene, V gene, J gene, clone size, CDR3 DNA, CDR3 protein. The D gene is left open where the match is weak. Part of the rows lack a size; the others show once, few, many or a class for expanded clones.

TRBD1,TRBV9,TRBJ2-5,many,TGTGCCAGCAGCGCCCACCAAGGACAGGACCAAGAGACCCAGTACTTC,CASSAHQGQDQETQYF
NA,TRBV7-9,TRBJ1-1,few,TGTGCCAGCAGCTTCGCCGAGGGGCGGGTGAACACTGAAGCTTTCTTT,CASSFAEGRVNTEAFF
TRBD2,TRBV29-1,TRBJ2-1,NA,TGCAGCGTATCCGGGACTAGCGGGATGTACAGCTCCTACAATGAGCAGTTCTTC,CSVSGTSGMYSSYNEQFF
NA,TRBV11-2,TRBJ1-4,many,TGTGCCAGCAGCCCCCCGGGGGGGGATGAAAAACTGTTTTTT,CASSPPGGDEKLFF
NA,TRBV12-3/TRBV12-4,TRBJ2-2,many,TGTGCCAGCGGAGGTCCAACCGGGGAGCTGTTTTTT,CASGGPTGELFF
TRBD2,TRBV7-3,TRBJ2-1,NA,TGTGCCAGCAGCTTACTAGCGGGGCCTGACAATGAGCAGTTCTTC,CASSLLAGPDNEQFF
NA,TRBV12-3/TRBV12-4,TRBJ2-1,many,TGTGCCAGCAGTTTGGGTCCTCCGGGTGTCAATGAGCAGTTCTTC,CASSLGPPGVNEQFF
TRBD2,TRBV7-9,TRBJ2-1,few,TGTGCCAGCAGCTTTCTAGCGGGAGGGTTCGATGAGCAGTTCTTC,CASSFLAGGFDEQFF
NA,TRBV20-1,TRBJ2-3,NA,TGCAGTGCTAGAGCCCAGCGGGCCCGCACAGATACGCAGTATTTT,CSARAQRARTDTQYF
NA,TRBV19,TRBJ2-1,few,TGTGCCAGTAGTCCCAAGGGGGGGACACTTAGCTCCTACAATGAGCAGTTCTTC,CASSPKGGTLSSYNEQFF
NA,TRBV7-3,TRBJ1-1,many,TGTGCCAGCAGGACCTCGCCAGGCGCGACGGAAGCTTTCTTT,CASRTSPGATEAFF
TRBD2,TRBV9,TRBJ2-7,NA,TGTGCCAGCAGCGTAGATGCTCGCGGGGGAGGGGAGCAGTACTTC,CASSVDARGGGEQYF
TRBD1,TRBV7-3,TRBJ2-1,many,TGTGCCAGCAGCTTAACACTATCGGGACAGGGGAATGAGCAGTTCTTC,CASSLTLSGQGNEQFF
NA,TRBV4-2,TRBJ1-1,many,TGTGCCAGCAGCCCCCCCGGGACGGATGAAGCTTTCTTT,CASSPPGTDEAFF
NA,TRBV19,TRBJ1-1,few,TGTGCCAGTAGACTGGACAGAGAAGCTTTCTTT,CASRLDREAFF
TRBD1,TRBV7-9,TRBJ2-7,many,TGTGCCAGCAGCTTCGGGACAGGGGGCGCATACGAGCAGTACTTC,CASSFGTGGAYEQYF
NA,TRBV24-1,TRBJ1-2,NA,TGTGCCACCAGTGCAGAGGAAAGGGGCTATGGCTACACCTTC,CATSAEERGYGYTF
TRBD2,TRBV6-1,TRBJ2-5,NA,TGTGCCAGCAGTGAAACCCTCGGGGGGGGAACTAGTGAGACCCAGTACTTC,CASSETLGGGTSETQYF
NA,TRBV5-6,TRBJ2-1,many,TGTGCCAGCAGCTTTGTGGATGAGCAGTTCTTC,CASSFVDEQFF
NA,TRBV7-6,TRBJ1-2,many,TGTGCCAGCAGCCCTGACAAAGGGGATAGGGGCTACACCTTC,CASSPDKGDRGYTF
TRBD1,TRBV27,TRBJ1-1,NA,TGTGCCAGCAGTTCCGGGACAGGGGCTAGAAGCACTGAAGCTTTCTTT,CASSSGTGARSTEAFF
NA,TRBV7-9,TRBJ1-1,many,TGTGCCAGCAGCGTGGACACGCCTGAAGCTTTCTTT,CASSVDTPEAFF
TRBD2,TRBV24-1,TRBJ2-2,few,TGTGCCACCAGTGATCCTAATCTGGGACTAGCGGGTAACACCGGGGAGCTGTTTTTT,CATSDPNLGLAGNTGELFF
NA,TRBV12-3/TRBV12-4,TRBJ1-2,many,TGTGCCAGCAGTTTACCCGGGCAGAAGGGTGGCTACACCTTC,CASSLPGQKGGYTF
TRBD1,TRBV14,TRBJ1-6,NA,TGTGCCAGCAGCCCTGGCTGGAGGGCAGAGGGGGCGTCACGTTCACCCCTCCACTTT,CASSPGWRAEGASRSPLHF
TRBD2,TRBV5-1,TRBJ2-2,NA,TGCGCCAGCAGCTTGGCCCCTAGCGGGCTCTTGAACACCGGGGAGCTGTTTTTT,CASSLAPSGLLNTGELFF
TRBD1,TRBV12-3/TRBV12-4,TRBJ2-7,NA,TGTGCCAGCACCCTGGACAGGAGGAACGAGCAGTACTTC,CASTLDRRNEQYF
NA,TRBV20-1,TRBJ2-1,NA,TGCAGTGCTTGGTTCACCAACAATGAGCAGTTCTTC,CSAWFTNNEQFF
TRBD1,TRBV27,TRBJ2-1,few,TGTGCCAGCAGCCGACAGGGGAACAACTACAATGAGCAGTTCTTC,CASSRQGNNYNEQFF
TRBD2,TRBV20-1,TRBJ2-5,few,TGCAGTGCTAGAGCGCTAGCGGGAGGGCCGTGGGAGACCCAGTACTTC,CSARALAGGPWETQYF
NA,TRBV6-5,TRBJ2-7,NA,TGTGCCAGTGCCGTTAGCTGCTACGAGCAGTACTTC,CASAVSCYEQYF
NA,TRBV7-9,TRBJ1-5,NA,TGTGCAAGCAGCTTAGTGGATGTACAGAACGTACAGCCCCAGCATTTT,CASSLVDVQNVQPQHF
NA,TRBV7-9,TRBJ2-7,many,TGTGCCAGCAGCTTAACAACGGGACCACATTACGAGCAGTACTTC,CASSLTTGPHYEQYF
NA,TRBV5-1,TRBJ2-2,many,TGCGCCAGCAGCTATCGACGGAGCTTGAACACCGGGGAGCTGTTTTTT,CASSYRRSLNTGELFF
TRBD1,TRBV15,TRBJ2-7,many,TGTGCCACCAGCAGAAACCGACAGGGAAACTACGAGCAGTACTTC,CATSRNRQGNYEQYF
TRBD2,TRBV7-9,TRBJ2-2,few,TGTGCCAGCAGCTTAGCGGCGAGCGGGAGGTTCCAGGTTACCGGGGAGCTGTTTTTT,CASSLAASGRFQVTGELFF
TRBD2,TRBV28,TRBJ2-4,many,TGTGCCAGCAGTTTCTCGGCGGGAGGGCCAGCCAAAAACATTCAGTACTTC,CASSFSAGGPAKNIQYF
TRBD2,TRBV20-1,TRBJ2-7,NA,TGCAGTGCTAGCGGCCCTAGCGGGGGTTTTAGCTCCTACGAGCAGTACTTC,CSASGPSGGFSSYEQYF
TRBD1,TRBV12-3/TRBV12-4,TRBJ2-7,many,TGTGCCAGCAGTCAGGGGGCTTACGAGCAGTACTTC,CASSQGAYEQYF
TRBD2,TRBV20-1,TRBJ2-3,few,TGCAGTGCTAGAACTAGCGGGAAGTCCCTAGATACGCAGTATTTT,CSARTSGKSLDTQYF
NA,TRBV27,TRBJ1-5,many,TGTGCCAGCAGTTTCGTGGGTTCGGGACAGCCCCAGCATTTT,CASSFVGSGQPQHF
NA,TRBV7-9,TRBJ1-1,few,TGTGCCAGCAGCTTAGATCAGAAGCCGGGTGAAGCTTTCTTT,CASSLDQKPGEAFF
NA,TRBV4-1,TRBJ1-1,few,TGCGCCAGCAGCCCGCCAGTAGCCACTGAAGCTTTCTTT,CASSPPVATEAFF
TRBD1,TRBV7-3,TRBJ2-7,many,TGTGCCAGCAGCCTTGACAGGGGGCACGAGCAGTACTTC,CASSLDRGHEQYF
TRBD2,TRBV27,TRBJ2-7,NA,TGTGCCAGCAGTCCTCTTAGCGGGAGGATCGACGAGCAGTACTTC,CASSPLSGRIDEQYF